These T cell receptor beta chains were read from a single sample in a study of T cell changes during pregnancy in multiple sclerosis. Data came from immunoSEQ multiplex PCR; TCRdb stores just in-frame clones and leaves some out. Seen here are 55,000 to 95,000 clones, approximately 94% observed once, and the top ten hold over 2%. The sample was peripheral blood, taken in the second trimester of pregnancy. The receptors stem from a female donor in good health, enrolled as a control in a pregnancy study. Both conserved end residues are trimmed from each CDR3. The size entry is marked missing in some rows and otherwise reads once, few, many or a size class.

CDR3: ASSSRQGVGAEAF
V: TRBV9
size: NA

CDR3: ASSKQGRAF
V: TRBV6-6
size: NA

CDR3: ASNNRDSLNTEAF
V: TRBV13
size: NA

CDR3: ASSQGYRGREKLF
V: TRBV14
size: once

CDR3: ASSNRGATLFEQY
V: TRBV18
size: NA

CDR3: ASSFGQNGELF
V: TRBV7-6
size: NA

CDR3: ASRSTGDYGYT
V: TRBV27
size: NA

CDR3: ASSLTPGSSYEQY
V: TRBV27
size: NA

CDR3: ASMAGTGGAGNTEAF
V: TRBV5-4
size: NA

CDR3: ASSPQGYEQY
V: TRBV6-5
size: once

CDR3: ASSDSGTGNEKLF
V: TRBV2
size: NA

CDR3: ASSLGEDTEAF
V: TRBV7-6
size: NA

CDR3: ASGLSGANVLT
V: TRBV12-5
size: NA

CDR3: ASTTGGTEAF
V: TRBV18
size: NA

CDR3: ASSLSWEETEAF
V: TRBV27
size: NA

CDR3: ASSHGTSAQSYNEQF
V: TRBV4-3
size: once

CDR3: ASSVGLRGVNPYEQY
V: TRBV9
size: NA

CDR3: ASSFIVGNTIY
V: TRBV7-9
size: few

CDR3: ASSQSGLAGRRGELF
V: TRBV2
size: NA

CDR3: ASSPGLAPTDTQY
V: TRBV5-8
size: NA

CDR3: ASSQGTGGSYGYT
V: TRBV4-3
size: NA

CDR3: ASSPDRWTNEKLF
V: TRBV5-6
size: NA

CDR3: ASSQDPRLAGGTDTQY
V: TRBV4-2
size: NA

CDR3: ASSKPEHSGMKREPSGNTIY
V: TRBV21-1
size: NA

CDR3: ASSIAGTANTEAF
V: TRBV19
size: NA

CDR3: ASSQDPTGYGYT
V: TRBV4-1
size: NA